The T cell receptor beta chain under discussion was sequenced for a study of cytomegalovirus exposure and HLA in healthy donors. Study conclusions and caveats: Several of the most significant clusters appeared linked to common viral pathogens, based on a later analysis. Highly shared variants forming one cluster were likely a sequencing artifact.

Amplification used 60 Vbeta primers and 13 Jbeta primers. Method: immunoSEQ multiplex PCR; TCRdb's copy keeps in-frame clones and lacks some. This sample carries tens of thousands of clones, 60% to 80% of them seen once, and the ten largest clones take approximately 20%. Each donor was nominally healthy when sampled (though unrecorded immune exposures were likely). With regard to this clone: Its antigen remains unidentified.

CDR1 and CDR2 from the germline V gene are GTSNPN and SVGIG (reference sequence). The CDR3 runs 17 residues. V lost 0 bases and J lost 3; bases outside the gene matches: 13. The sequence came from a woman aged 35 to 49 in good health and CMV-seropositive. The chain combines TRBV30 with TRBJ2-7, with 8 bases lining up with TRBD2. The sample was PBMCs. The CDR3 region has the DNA TGTGCCTGGAGTGTACGACCGGGAGGGAAAACCCACTACGAGCAGTACTTC. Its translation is CAWSVRPGGKTHYEQYF.